This T cell receptor beta chain was identified in a study of T-cell memory formation after mild COVID-19 (dated by TCRdb to about 2021). Study-level background: Most TCR sequence clusters were specific to one of the two donors. The cohort was made up of two young adult volunteers, one female and one male, who were previously healthy. In two donors, T-cell clones that expanded and contracted after mild COVID-19 were tracked by sequencing TCRalpha and TCRbeta repertoires over time. The paper's findings and limits, for the study overall: Contracting CD4+ clones were located mainly in the CM and EM memory subsets, whereas CD8+ clones were found to be enriched in EMRA. The study included only a couple of mild cases, and larger cohorts that include severe cases with pre-infection samples were judged to be necessary. The detection of some responding clones in pre-infection memory suggests that pre-existing cross-reactive memory T cells joined the SARS-CoV-2 response. SARS-CoV-2 specificity of the second-wave clones peaking on day 37 was not confirmed. Clones contracting from day 15 to 85 had balanced CD4/CD8 phenotypes, while a second wave expanding from day 15 to 37 was biased towards CD4+.

Ficoll-Paque density gradient centrifugation was used to isolate PBMCs. The reads were generated on an Illumina NovaSeq 6000. cDNA libraries for TCRalpha and TCRbeta were prepared by 5'RACE using constant-segment primers, with sample barcodes and unique molecular identifiers added. RNA was extracted from every sample with Trizol reagent. Library amplification was performed in two PCR steps, and a second sample barcode and Illumina TruSeq adapters were introduced in the second step. Sequencing of libraries was performed on an Illumina NovaSeq with 2 x 150 bp paired-end reads. Per the authors' processing: Reads were demultiplexed and collapsed into UMI-guided consensus sequences with migec v1.2.7. Using mixcr v2.1.11, the UMI consensuses were aligned to TRA and TRB V and J templates and assembled into clonotypes. Expanded or contracted clonotypes were those called significant by both edgeR and NoisET, with noise models trained on biological replicates. For edgeR calls, the cutoffs were a false discovery rate-adjusted p below 0.01 and a log2 fold-change threshold of 1. As an exploratory analysis of dynamics, max-normalized trajectories of the 1000 most abundant clonotypes were examined by PCA with hierarchical clustering. Separately sequenced CD4+ and CD8+ repertoires were used to assign a CD4 or CD8 phenotype to each responding clone. TCRdb ran its own pipeline on the public reads, namely fastp trimming at Q25 and MiXCR clone calling, and kept in-frame beta chains. Rows are combined by CDR3 protein, so each entry shows the most common genes and DNA. The V and J calls come from TCRdb's annotation, not from the publication. The sample includes about 120,000 distinct CDR3 sequences, with approximately 16% observed a single time. Around 14% of the sample goes to the ten largest clones.

As regards this clonotype: Its antigen remains undetermined. Within one base of it there is no much larger clone, and no base qualities were kept.

Including cysteine and phenylalanine, the CDR3 has 12 amino acids. CDR3 DNA is the only sequence kept; it has 36 bases, read in frame from the first base. The trim is 1 base for V and 15 bases for J, with a gap of 13 bases between the germline ends. CDR1 and CDR2 are drawn from the germline V gene: SGHTA, FQGNSA. The TCR was taken from an adult woman who had mild COVID-19 (a few samples of this study predate the infection). The sample titles of this study are shuffled in the database, so cell type and time point are left out; the donor was told from shared clones. The sequenced sample consisted of PBMCs or a T cell subset sorted from them (not recorded which). The chain is assembled from TRBV7-2 and TRBJ2-4; possibly the D gene is TRBD2, per 6 matching bases. The DNA is as follows: TGTGCCAGCAGCTTAGACGGGGGATCTGGGTACTTC. This sequence encodes CASSLDGGSGYF. Outside the CDR3, residues come from the reference TRBV7-2 and TRBJ2-4 proteins, so the full variable domain is: GAGVSQSPSNKVTEKGKDVELRCDPISGHTALYWYRQSLGQGLEFLIYFQGNSAPDKSGLPSDRFSAERTGGSVSTLTIQRTQQEDSAVYLCASSLDGGSGYFGAGTRLSVL.